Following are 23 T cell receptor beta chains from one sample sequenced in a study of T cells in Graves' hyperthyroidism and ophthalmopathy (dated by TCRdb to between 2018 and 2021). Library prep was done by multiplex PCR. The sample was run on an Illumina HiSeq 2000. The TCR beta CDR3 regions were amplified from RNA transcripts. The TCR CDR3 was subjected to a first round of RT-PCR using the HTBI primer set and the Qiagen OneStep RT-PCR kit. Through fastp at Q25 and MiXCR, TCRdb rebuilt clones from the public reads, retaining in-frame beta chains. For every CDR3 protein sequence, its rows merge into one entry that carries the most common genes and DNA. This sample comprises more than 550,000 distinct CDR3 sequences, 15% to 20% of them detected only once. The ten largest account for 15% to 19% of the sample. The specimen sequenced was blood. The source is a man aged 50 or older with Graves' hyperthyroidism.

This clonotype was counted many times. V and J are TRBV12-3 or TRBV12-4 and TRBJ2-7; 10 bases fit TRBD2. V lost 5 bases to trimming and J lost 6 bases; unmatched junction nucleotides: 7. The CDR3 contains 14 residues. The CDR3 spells CASSRAGGRGEQYF. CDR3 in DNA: TGTGCCAGCAGTCGAGCGGGAGGGAGGGGCGAGCAGTACTTC.

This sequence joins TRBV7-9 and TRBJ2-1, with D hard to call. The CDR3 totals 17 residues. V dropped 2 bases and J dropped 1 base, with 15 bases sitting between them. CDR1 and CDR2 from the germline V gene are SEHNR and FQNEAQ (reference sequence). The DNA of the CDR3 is TGTGCCAGCAGCTTATCGAATGGGGTTAGGTCCTACAATGAGCAGTTCTTC. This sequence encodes CASSLSNGVRSYNEQFF. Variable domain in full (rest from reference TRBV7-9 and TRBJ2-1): DTGVSQNPRHKITKRGQNVTFRCDPISEHNRLYWYRQTLGQGPEFLTYFQNEAQLEKSRLLSDRFSAERPKGSFSTLEIQRTEQGDSAMYLCASSLSNGVRSYNEQFFGPGTRLTVL.

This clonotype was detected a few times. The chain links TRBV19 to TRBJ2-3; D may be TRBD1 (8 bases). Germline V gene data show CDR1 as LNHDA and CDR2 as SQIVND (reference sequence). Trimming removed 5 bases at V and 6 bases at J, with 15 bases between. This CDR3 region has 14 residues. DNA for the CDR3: TGTGCCAGTAGTCGAGGACAGGGAGGGGATACGCAGTATTTT. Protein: CASSRGQGGDTQYF.

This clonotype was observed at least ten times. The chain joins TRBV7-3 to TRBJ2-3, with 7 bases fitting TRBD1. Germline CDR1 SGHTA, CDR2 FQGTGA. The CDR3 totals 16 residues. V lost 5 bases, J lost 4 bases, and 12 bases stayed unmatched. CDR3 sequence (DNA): TGTGCCAGCAGCCCGAATTTAGGGGGCGAGGCAGATACGCAGTATTTT. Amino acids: CASSPNLGGEADTQYF.

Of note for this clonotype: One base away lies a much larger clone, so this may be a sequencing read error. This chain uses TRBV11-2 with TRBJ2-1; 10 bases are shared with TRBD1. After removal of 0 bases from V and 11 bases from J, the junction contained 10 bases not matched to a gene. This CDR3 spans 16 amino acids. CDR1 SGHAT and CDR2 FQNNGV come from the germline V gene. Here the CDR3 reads CASSLDPPRQGAKQFF. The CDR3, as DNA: TGTGCCAGCAGCTTAGACCCGCCGCGACAGGGGGCGAAGCAGTTCTTC.

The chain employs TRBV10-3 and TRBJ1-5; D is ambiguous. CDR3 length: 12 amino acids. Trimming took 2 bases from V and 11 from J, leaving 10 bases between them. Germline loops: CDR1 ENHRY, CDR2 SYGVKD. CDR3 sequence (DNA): TGTGCCATCAGTGAGGACGCCAAAGCCCAGCATTTT. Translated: CAISEDAKAQHF.

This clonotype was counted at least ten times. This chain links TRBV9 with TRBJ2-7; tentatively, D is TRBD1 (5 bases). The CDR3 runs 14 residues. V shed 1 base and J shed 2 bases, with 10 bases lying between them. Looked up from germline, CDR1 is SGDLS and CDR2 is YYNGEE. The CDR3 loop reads CASSVQGETYEQYF. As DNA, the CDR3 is TGTGCCAGCAGCGTACAGGGTGAAACCTACGAGCAGTACTTC.

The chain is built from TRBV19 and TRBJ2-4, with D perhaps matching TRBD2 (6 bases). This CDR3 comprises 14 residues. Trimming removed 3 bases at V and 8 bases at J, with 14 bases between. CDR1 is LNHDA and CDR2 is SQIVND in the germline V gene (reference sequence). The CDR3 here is CASSIKIGTDIQYF. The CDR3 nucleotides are TGTGCCAGTAGTATCAAAATTGGGACTGACATTCAGTACTTC.

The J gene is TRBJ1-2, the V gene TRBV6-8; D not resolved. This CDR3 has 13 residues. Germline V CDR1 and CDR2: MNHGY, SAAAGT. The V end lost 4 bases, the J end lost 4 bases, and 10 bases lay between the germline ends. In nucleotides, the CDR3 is TGTGCCAGCAGTTCTACAGTAAGCTATGGCTACACCTTC. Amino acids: CASSSTVSYGYTF.

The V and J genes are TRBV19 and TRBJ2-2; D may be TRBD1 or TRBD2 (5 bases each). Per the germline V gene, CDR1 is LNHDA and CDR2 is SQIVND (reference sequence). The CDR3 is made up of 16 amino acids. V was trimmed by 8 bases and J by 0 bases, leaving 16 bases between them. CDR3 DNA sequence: TGTGCCAGTGGACCACCGGGACGGACGAACACCGGGGAGCTGTTTTTT. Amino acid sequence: CASGPPGRTNTGELFF.

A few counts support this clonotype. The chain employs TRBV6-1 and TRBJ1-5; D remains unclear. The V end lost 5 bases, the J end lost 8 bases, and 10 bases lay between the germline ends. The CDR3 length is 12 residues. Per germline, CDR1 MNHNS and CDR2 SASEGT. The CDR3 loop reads CASSTQSEPQHF. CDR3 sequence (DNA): TGTGCCAGCAGTACCCAGTCAGAGCCCCAGCATTTT.

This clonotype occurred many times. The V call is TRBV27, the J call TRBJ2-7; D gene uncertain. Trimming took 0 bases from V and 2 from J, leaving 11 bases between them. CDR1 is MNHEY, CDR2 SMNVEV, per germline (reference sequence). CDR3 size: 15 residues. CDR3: CASSLSTAVPYEQYF. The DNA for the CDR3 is TGTGCCAGCAGTTTATCGACCGCGGTTCCCTACGAGCAGTACTTC.

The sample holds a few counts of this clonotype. The CDR3 DNA follows: TGCAGTGCAAACCTTCCGGTACTAGCGGGAGACGTGTTCTTC. The encoded protein is CSANLPVLAGDVFF. The chain uses TRBV20-1 and TRBJ2-1; 11 bases are a match to TRBD2. V shed 6 bases, J shed 15 bases, and the junction held 16 bases outside the gene matches. The CDR3 spans 14 residues. CDR1 and CDR2 (germline): DFQATT, SNEGSKA (reference sequence).

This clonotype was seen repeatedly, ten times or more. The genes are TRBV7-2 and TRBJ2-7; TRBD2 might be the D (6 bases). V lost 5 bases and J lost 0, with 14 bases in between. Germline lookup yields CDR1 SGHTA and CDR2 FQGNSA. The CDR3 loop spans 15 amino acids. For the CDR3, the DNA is TGTGCCAGCAGCACTCCACTTAGCGGCTCCTACGAGCAGTACTTC. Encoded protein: CASSTPLSGSYEQYF.

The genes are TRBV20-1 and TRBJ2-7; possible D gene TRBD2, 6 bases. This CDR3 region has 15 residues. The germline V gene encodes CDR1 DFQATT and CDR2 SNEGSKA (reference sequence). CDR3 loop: CSAVGRDLHPYEQYF. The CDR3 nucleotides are TGCAGCGCGGTGGGGCGGGACTTACATCCCTACGAGCAGTACTTC.

CDR3 in DNA: TGTGCCAGTAGTATTAATGGACCTTTAGCCAAAAACATTCAGTACTTC. Its protein is CASSINGPLAKNIQYF. The chain combines TRBV19 with TRBJ2-4, with D hard to call. CDR1 is LNHDA and CDR2 is SQIVND in the germline V gene (reference sequence). The CDR3 covers 16 residues. With 3 bases removed from V and 0 bases from J, the gap between germline ends came to 12 bases.

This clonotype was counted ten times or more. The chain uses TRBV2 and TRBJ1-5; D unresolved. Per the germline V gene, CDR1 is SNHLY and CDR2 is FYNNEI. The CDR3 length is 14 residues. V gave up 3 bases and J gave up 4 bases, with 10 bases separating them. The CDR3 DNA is TGTGCCAGCAGTGAGGGGTTACGGAATCAGCCCCAGCATTTT. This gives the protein CASSEGLRNQPQHF.

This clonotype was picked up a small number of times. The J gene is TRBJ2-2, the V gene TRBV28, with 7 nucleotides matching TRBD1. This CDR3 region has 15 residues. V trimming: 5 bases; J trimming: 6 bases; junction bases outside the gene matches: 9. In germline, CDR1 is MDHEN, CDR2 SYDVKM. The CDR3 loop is CASSPRQGLAGELFF. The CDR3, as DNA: TGTGCCAGCAGTCCCCGACAGGGCTTGGCCGGGGAGCTGTTTTTT.

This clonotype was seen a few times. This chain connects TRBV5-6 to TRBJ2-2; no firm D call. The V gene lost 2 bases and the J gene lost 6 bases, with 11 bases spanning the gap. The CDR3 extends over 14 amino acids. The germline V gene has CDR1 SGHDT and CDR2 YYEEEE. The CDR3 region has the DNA TGTGCCAGCAGCTTCCTGAGCGTACCCGGGGAGCTGTTTTTT. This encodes CASSFLSVPGELFF. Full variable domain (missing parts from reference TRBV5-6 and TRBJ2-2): DAGVTQSPTHLIKTRGQQVTLRCSPKSGHDTVSWYQQALGQGPQFIFQYYEEEERQRGNFPDRFSGHQFPNYSSELNVNALLLGDSALYLCASSFLSVPGELFFGEGSRLTVL.

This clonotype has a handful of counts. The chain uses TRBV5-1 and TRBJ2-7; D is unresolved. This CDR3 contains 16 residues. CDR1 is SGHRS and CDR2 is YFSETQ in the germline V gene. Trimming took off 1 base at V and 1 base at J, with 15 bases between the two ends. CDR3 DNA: TGCGCCAGCAGCTTGAGCTGGTGGTCGGAGTCCTACGAGCAGTACTTC. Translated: CASSLSWWSESYEQYF.

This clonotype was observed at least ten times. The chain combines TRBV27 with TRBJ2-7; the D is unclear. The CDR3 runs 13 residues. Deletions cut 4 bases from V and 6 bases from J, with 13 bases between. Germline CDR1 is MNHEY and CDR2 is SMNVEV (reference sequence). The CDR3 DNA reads TGTGCCAGCAGTTACAAGCAGGTTAGCGAGCAGTACTTC. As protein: CASSYKQVSEQYF.

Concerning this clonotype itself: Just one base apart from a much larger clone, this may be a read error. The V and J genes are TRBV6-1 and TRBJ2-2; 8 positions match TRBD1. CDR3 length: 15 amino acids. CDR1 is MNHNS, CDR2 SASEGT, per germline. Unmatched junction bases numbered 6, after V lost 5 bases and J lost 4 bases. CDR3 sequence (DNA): TGTGCCAGCAGTCGGGACAGGAGGGTCACCGGGGAGCTGTTTTTT. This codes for CASSRDRRVTGELFF.

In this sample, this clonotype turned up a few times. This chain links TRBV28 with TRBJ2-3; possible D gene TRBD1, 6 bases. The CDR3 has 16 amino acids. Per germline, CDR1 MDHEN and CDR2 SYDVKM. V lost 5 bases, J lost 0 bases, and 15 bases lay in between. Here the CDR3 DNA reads TGTGCCAGCAGTCCCCACAGGGTCAAAAGCACAGATACGCAGTATTTT. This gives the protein CASSPHRVKSTDTQYF.